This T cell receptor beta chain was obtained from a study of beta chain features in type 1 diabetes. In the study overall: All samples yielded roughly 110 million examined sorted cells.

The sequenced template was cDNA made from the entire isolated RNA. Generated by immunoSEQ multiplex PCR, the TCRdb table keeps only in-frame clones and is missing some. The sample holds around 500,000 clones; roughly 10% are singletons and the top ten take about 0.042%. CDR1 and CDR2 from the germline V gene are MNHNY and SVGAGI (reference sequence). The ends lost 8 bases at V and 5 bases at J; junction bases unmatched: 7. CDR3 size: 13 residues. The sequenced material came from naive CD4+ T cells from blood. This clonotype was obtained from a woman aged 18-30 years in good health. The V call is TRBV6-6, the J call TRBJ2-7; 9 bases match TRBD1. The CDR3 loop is CASARDRDNEQYF. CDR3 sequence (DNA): TGTGCCAGCGCTAGGGACAGGGACAACGAGCAGTACTTC.